Listed below are T cell receptor beta chains from one sample, sequenced in a study of metastatic and nonmetastatic thyroid tumors. TCRdb re-clonotyped the PCR reads through MiXCR. Among about 12,000 clones listed, about 22% were seen once. The sequenced material came from blood. These receptors were obtained from a male donor with papillary thyroid cancer or a benign thyroid nodule (not recorded which). Some clones in this sample may be carry-over from other donors' samples. Each CDR3 is given with its conserved first and last residue. Fields, in order: J gene, V gene, CDR3 length, CDR3 protein.

TRBJ2-3 TRBV11-2 15 CPSSFRGRAGDTQYF
TRBJ2-1 TRBV6-5 11 CASSYNNEQFF
TRBJ2-6 TRBV6-4 14 CASSANPGANVLTF
TRBJ2-1 TRBV7-2 15 CASSALGLGANEQFF
TRBJ1-1 TRBV20-1 14 CSARTGEKDTEAFF
TRBJ1-2 TRBV3-1 15 CANNRGLGQEYGYTF
TRBJ2-3 TRBV11-2 16 CASSLLAGGFADTQYF
TRBJ2-6 TRBV3-1 17 CASSQETGATGANVLTF
TRBJ2-1 TRBV20-1 14 CSARVVRAPNEQFF
TRBJ1-6 TRBV5-1 16 CASSPRTGEYNSPLHF
TRBJ2-2 TRBV7-6 16 CASSPLAGGNTGELFF
TRBJ2-1 TRBV28 16 CASSFRAGVMYNEQFF
TRBJ2-7 TRBV27 15 CATKSWNPVGYEQYF
TRBJ1-2 TRBV30 14 CAWSVAEPQGGYTF
TRBJ1-6 TRBV6-1 14 CASSEVGGISPLHF
TRBJ2-7 TRBV11-2 12 CASSPQGYEQYF
TRBJ2-7 TRBV11-2 14 CASSLVVKPYEQYF
TRBJ2-5 TRBV6-2/TRBV6-3 14 CASSLQGFGETQYF
TRBJ2-1 TRBV6-4 16 CASSDAGTGDYNEQFF
TRBJ2-3 TRBV6-2/TRBV6-3 15 CASSRRDIATDTQYF
TRBJ1-1 TRBV5-1 13 CASSLGGNTEAFF
TRBJ2-2 TRBV20-1 14 CSARLAGDTGELFF
TRBJ1-2 TRBV6-1 14 CASSLAAGDYGYTF
TRBJ2-2 TRBV6-2/TRBV6-3 14 CASSYAGEAGELFF
TRBJ1-6 TRBV6-1 13 CASKEFTDSPLHF
TRBJ2-7 TRBV20-1 16 CSAEATSGPNSYEQYF
TRBJ2-1 TRBV28 16 CASSLLLTGRGNEQFF
TRBJ1-6 TRBV6-1 14 CASSETRDNSPLHF